What follows is one T cell receptor beta chain and its context. The sample comes from a study of blood T cell repertoires in COVID-19. Overall study: Samples came from the United States, Italy and Spain, spanning acute and convalescent COVID-19.

The CDR3 length is 13 residues. After removal of 4 bases from V and 4 bases from J, the junction contained 1 base not matched to a gene. Germline-derived CDR1 and CDR2 are SGHRS and YFSETQ. Authors' methods: Counts of nucleated cells, estimated from reference gene primer amplification, were obtained. The table came from immunoSEQ multiplex PCR; TCRdb's copy has only in-frame clones and leaves some out. V, J and clone size reflect that table, while D and trimming were determined from the DNA. The sample contains fewer than 250,000 clones, 80% to 90% of which appear only once. This TCR came from a woman of 80 years or more with COVID-19, enrolled during active disease. J is TRBJ2-2 and V is TRBV5-1; TRBD1 aligns across 7 bases. The sequenced sample was peripheral blood. The CDR3 bases are TGCGCCAGCAGCCCAGGGGGCACCGGGGAGCTGTTTTTT. Protein: CASSPGGTGELFF.